This TCR beta chain was recovered during a study of T cell repertoires in cytomegalovirus infection (dated by TCRdb to between 2018 and 2021). Describing the broader study: Because public TCR beta signatures pointed to carriage of CMV infection together with the matching HLA type, the HLA type of each donor mattered for the analysis.

Sequencing was carried out with an Illumina HiSeq 1500. TCRdb reworked the public reads: Q25 trimming with fastp, MiXCR clone assembly, productive beta chains retained. All rows with the same CDR3 protein become a single entry with the most common DNA and genes. The sample table shows some 180,000 distinct CDR3 sequences, and 8.5% to 10% are seen once. The ten largest clones capture approximately 4.6% of the sample. Results the study describes overall, beyond this receptor: Carriers of CMV infection plus the relevant HLA type were discriminated by the cumulative frequency of public TCR beta family members in the study cohort and in an independent roughly 370-donor cohort. In the ex vivo response, HLA-C-restricted CMV-specific TCR beta clonotypes were dominant, and in two of eight donors the single most frequent clonotype came from this HLA-C-restricted group.

This clonotype has at least ten counts. Which antigen it targets is not known. Per-base qualities were not stored, and no clone one base away is much larger. The CDR3 numbers 15 residues from cysteine through phenylalanine. Kept here is only the CDR3 DNA, which spans 45 bases and is read in frame from base 1. At the junction V is shortened by 5 bases and J by 0 bases, with 13 bases in between. The CDR1 and CDR2 encoded by the germline V gene are SGHTA and FQGNSA. The V gene is TRBV7-2 and the J gene is TRBJ1-2; the D gene is perhaps TRBD1, from 5 matching bases. This receptor was identified in a human donor in good health (CMV status not recorded). Some clones in this sample may be carry-over from other donors' samples. The material sequenced was PBMCs. The CDR3 is CASSPRDGTNYGYTF. The nucleotide sequence reads as follows: TGTGCCAGCAGCCCCCGGGACGGAACTAACTATGGCTACACCTTC.